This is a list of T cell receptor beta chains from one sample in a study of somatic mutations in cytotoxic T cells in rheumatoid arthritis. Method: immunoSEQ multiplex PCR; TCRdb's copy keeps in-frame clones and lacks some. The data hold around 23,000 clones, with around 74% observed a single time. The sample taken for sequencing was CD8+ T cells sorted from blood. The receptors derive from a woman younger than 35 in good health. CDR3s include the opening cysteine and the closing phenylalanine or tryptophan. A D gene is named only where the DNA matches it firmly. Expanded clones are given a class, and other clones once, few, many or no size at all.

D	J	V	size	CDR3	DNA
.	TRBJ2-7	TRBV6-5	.	CASSSATGGREQYF	TGTGCCAGCAGTTCTGCCACGGGGGGCCGCGAGCAGTACTTC
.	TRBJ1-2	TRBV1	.	CTSSQDLGLISYGYTF	TGCACCAGCAGCCAAGATCTCGGGCTAATATCCTATGGCTACACCTTC
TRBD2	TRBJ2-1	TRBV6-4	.	CASSDCAGGPSYNEQFF	TGTGCCAGCAGTGATTGTGCGGGGGGGCCCTCCTACAATGAGCAGTTCTTC
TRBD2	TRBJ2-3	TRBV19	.	CASSPGLAGDTQYF	TGTGCCAGTAGTCCGGGACTAGCCGGGGATACGCAGTATTTT
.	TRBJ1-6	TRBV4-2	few	CASSQVPRSISYNSPLHF	TGTGCCAGCAGCCAAGTCCCCAGGAGCATCTCCTATAATTCACCCCTCCACTTT
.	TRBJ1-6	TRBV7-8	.	CASSLLGQGSSYNSPLHF	TGTGCCAGCAGCCTACTGGGCCAGGGGAGCTCCTATAATTCACCCCTCCACTTT
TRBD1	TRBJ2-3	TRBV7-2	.	CASISTGETDTQYF	TGTGCCAGCATTTCGACAGGGGAAACAGATACGCAGTATTTT
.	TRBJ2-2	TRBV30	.	CAWRIGTLNTGELFF	TGTGCCTGGAGGATTGGGACACTTAACACCGGGGAGCTGTTTTTT
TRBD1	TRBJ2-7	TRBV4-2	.	CASSSPGQGTYEQYF	TGTGCCAGCAGCTCCCCGGGACAGGGAACCTACGAGCAGTACTTC
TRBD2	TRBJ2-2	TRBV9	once	CASSFRVTSGGSAGELFF	TGTGCCAGCAGCTTTAGGGTGACTAGCGGGGGGTCGGCCGGGGAGCTGTTTTTT
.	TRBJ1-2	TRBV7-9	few	CASSSTAGGYTF	TGTGCCAGCAGCTCAACGGCGGGGGGCTACACCTTC
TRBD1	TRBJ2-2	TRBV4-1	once	CASSQKGTGVSGELFF	TGCGCCAGCAGCCAAAAAGGGACAGGGGTGTCCGGGGAGCTGTTTTTT
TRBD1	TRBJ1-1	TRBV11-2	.	CASSQGGSEAFF	TGTGCCAGCAGCCAGGGGGGGTCTGAAGCTTTCTTT
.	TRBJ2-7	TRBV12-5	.	CASGGDAVRFSGYEQYF	TGTGCTAGTGGTGGAGACGCAGTGCGATTCTCGGGCTACGAGCAGTACTTC
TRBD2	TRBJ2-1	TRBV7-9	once	CASSPEGLAGYYNEQFF	TGTGCCAGCAGCCCCGAGGGACTAGCGGGCTACTACAATGAGCAGTTCTTC
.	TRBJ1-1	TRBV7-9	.	CAWGMNTEAFF	TGCGCGTGGGGGATGAACACTGAAGCTTTCTTT
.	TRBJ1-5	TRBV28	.	CASSLSGQGSQPQHF	TGTGCCAGCAGTTTAAGTGGGCAGGGTAGTCAGCCCCAGCATTTT
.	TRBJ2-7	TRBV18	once	CASSPPISLNSYEQYF	TGTGCCAGCTCACCACCGATCAGTCTTAACTCCTACGAGCAGTACTTC
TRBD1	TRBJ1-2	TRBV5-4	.	CASSPGTGGETYGYTF	TGTGCCAGCAGTCCGGGTACAGGGGGTGAAACCTATGGCTACACCTTC
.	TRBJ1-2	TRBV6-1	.	CASSEKGGAFLSVNYGYTF	TGTGCCAGCAGTGAAAAGGGGGGGGCATTTCTGTCGGTTAACTATGGCTACACCTTC
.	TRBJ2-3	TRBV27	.	CASSLSAGITDTQYF	TGTGCCAGCAGTTTATCGGCGGGGATCACAGATACGCAGTATTTT
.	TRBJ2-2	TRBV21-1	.	CASSKRGRGTSGELFF	TGTGCCAGCAGCAAAAGGGGCAGGGGGACGTCCGGGGAGCTGTTTTTT
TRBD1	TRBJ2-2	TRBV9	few	CASSVGTGGTGELFF	TGTGCCAGCAGCGTAGGGACAGGGGGCACCGGGGAGCTGTTTTTT
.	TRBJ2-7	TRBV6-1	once	CASSVSPEQYF	TGTGCCAGCAGTGTTAGCCCCGAGCAGTACTTC
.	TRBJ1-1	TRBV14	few	CASSGRPGQVNTEAFF	TGTGCCAGCAGCGGTCGACCGGGACAAGTGAACACTGAAGCTTTCTTT
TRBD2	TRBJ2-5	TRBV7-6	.	CASSSKTSGKETQYF	TGTGCCAGCAGCTCCAAAACTAGCGGCAAAGAGACCCAGTACTTC
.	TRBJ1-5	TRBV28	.	CASSPATEHNQPQHF	TGTGCCAGCAGCCCCGCAACCGAACACAATCAGCCCCAGCATTTT
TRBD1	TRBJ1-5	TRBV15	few	CATSRDKGANQPQHF	TGTGCCACCAGCAGAGATAAGGGGGCCAATCAGCCCCAGCATTTT
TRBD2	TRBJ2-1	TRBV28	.	CASSGGLAANEQFF	TGTGCCAGCAGCGGGGGGTTAGCGGCCAATGAGCAGTTCTTC